The clone carrying this T cell receptor (beta chain) was observed many times. The data are from a study of read filtering for tumor transcriptome and immune sequencing. About the research overall: Patients were some 16 male and around 13 female, mean age 65.9 years, range roughly 45 to 85. RNA-seq yielded only about 75 to 1273 TCR reads, IR-seq about 3.5 to 10.27 million.

From 400 to 450 ng of RNA, a library with molecular barcoded alpha/delta and beta/gamma adaptors was made. MiXCR was run by TCRdb on the reads, yielding one entry per CDR3 protein. Here the sample spans 62,000 or so distinct CDR3 sequences, under 25% being singletons. The CDR3 has 15 residues. V was clipped by 6 bases and J by 5 bases; unmatched bases: 9. CDR1 and CDR2 from the germline V gene are MNHNS and SASEGT. This receptor was identified in a donor at least 40 years old with multiple myeloma. Sequencing used a population of CD138-negative cells sorted from bone marrow. The rearrangement links TRBV6-1 to TRBJ1-1, with TRBD1 matching over 10 bases. This CDR3 is CASRMRQGAYTEAFF. CDR3 DNA: TGTGCCAGCAGAATGAGACAGGGGGCTTATACTGAAGCTTTCTTT.